A selection of T cell receptor beta chains follows, all from one sample in a study of CD8 T cells in Susac syndrome. Via MiXCR, TCRdb re-called the immunoSEQ multiplex PCR reads, giving one row per CDR3 protein. The sample lists 150,000 to 250,000 distinct CDR3 sequences; about 95% were seen once. Sequenced input: CD4+ T cells from PBMCs. These receptors were obtained from a human donor with multiple sclerosis. Both conserved end residues are part of each CDR3. The order of the fields is V gene, clone size, D gene, J gene, CDR3 DNA, CDR3 protein. The D gene is left open where the match is weak. Rows give clone size only sometimes, using once, few, many, or a class for an expanded clone.

TRBV6-1	-	-	TRBJ2-3	TGTGCCAGCAGCCCTTTGGCAACAGGGAGGGTAGCAGATACGCAGTATTTT	CASSPLATGRVADTQYF
TRBV9	-	-	TRBJ2-1	TGTGCCAGCAGCGTAGCCCCAGAGGCTGAGCAGTTCTTC	CASSVAPEAEQFF
TRBV6-1	-	-	TRBJ1-2	TGTGCCAGCAGTGAAGGGATAGGCCCCTATGGCTACACCTTC	CASSEGIGPYGYTF
TRBV29-1	-	TRBD2	TRBJ2-3	TGCAGCGTTGGGGCCCCACTAGCGGGAAGCACAGATACGCAGTATTTT	CSVGAPLAGSTDTQYF
TRBV4-2	-	-	TRBJ2-7	TGTGCCAGCAGCCAAGATAGGGGCCGCTACGAGCAGTACTTC	CASSQDRGRYEQYF
TRBV3-1	few	-	TRBJ1-2	TGTGCCAGCAGCCAAGATGCGGGATACTATGGCTACACCTTC	CASSQDAGYYGYTF
TRBV6-5	-	TRBD1	TRBJ2-1	TGTGCCAGCAGAACCCGACCGGGACAGGCCAATGAGCAGTTCTTC	CASRTRPGQANEQFF
TRBV7-9	-	-	TRBJ2-1	TGTGCCAGCAGCTTATCCTCCCAGGGCGGTGAGCAGTTCTTC	CASSLSSQGGEQFF
TRBV12-3/TRBV12-4	-	-	TRBJ1-2	TGTGCCAGCACGCAGAACCACTATGGCTACACCTTC	CASTQNHYGYTF
TRBV18	-	-	TRBJ1-1	TGTGCCAGCTCAACCTCACAGGTGATGAACACTGAAGCTTTCTTT	CASSTSQVMNTEAFF
TRBV24-1	-	-	TRBJ2-7	TGTGCCACCAGTGATACGGGGGCACCCGGCGAGCAGTACTTC	CATSDTGAPGEQYF
TRBV20-1	-	-	TRBJ1-4	TGCAGTGCTGGTACCTCCGGGAACAATGAAAAACTGTTTTTT	CSAGTSGNNEKLFF
TRBV25-1	-	-	TRBJ1-2	TGTGCCAGCAGTGAATTGGATGGCTACACCTTC	CASSELDGYTF
TRBV20-1	-	-	TRBJ2-5	TGCAGTGCTAGAGAGGAGGTGGCGGGGTTCCAAGAGACCCAGTACTTC	CSAREEVAGFQETQYF
TRBV3-1	-	TRBD2	TRBJ2-1	TGTGCCAGCAGCTTCCTAGCGGGGGACAATGAGCAGTTCTTC	CASSFLAGDNEQFF
TRBV29-1	-	TRBD1	TRBJ2-1	TGCAGCGCCTCCCACAGGGGGGACGACAATGAGCAGTTCTTC	CSASHRGDDNEQFF
TRBV29-1	-	TRBD1	TRBJ2-3	TGCAGCGTTGTTGGGACAGAGAGCACAGATACGCAGTATTTT	CSVVGTESTDTQYF
TRBV7-2	-	-	TRBJ2-7	TGTGCCAGCAGCTTAGACAGGGTTGTCTACGAGCAGTACTTC	CASSLDRVVYEQYF
TRBV7-8	-	TRBD2	TRBJ2-5	TGTGCCAGCAGCTTAGTGGCGGAGCGGGGGGCCTCATCACAAGAGACCCAGTACTTC	CASSLVAERGASSQETQYF
TRBV7-3	-	-	TRBJ2-7	TGTGCCAGCAGCCCGGAGCCTAGTTGGGGTGCGAAGCAGTACTTC	CASSPEPSWGAKQYF
TRBV3-1	-	-	TRBJ1-1	TGTGCCAGCAGCCAAGGGATGTTCGCTGAAGCTTTCTTT	CASSQGMFAEAFF
TRBV12-3/TRBV12-4	-	-	TRBJ1-2	TGTGCCAGCAGTTTAGCCCTCTTTGTGCACACCTTC	CASSLALFVHTF
TRBV9	-	-	TRBJ2-5	TGTGCCAGCAGCGTAGTAGAGCAAGAGACCCAGTACTTC	CASSVVEQETQYF
TRBV7-9	-	-	TRBJ1-3	TGTGCCAGCAGCTTATCACAGGGAACTCGCTCTGGAAACACCATATATTTT	CASSLSQGTRSGNTIYF
TRBV4-1	-	TRBD2	TRBJ2-7	TGCGCCAGCAGCCAGACTAGCGGAACCTACGAGCAGTACTTC	CASSQTSGTYEQYF
TRBV2	once	-	TRBJ1-2	TGTGCCAGCAGTGGACAGCTCAACTATGGCTACACCTTC	CASSGQLNYGYTF
TRBV20-1	-	TRBD2	TRBJ2-7	TGCAGTGCTAGAGATCGTAGAGGCGGGAGGGCCTACGAGCAGTACTTC	CSARDRRGGRAYEQYF
TRBV20-1	-	-	TRBJ2-1	TGCAGTGCTAGAGATCCCAAAGGGGAACGCTTC	CSARDPKGERF
TRBV11-2	-	TRBD2	TRBJ2-7	TGTGCCAGCAGAGTAGCGGGAGGGTACTACGAGCAGTACTTC	CASRVAGGYYEQYF
TRBV29-1	-	TRBD1	TRBJ1-2	TGCAGCGGGGCATCGGGACAGGGGTATGGCTACACCTTC	CSGASGQGYGYTF
TRBV6-5	-	-	TRBJ2-5	TGTGCCAGCAGACCTGCGGAGTGGCGGGAGACCCAGTACTTC	CASRPAEWRETQYF
TRBV9	-	-	TRBJ2-3	TGTGCCAGCAGCGCCTTATCCGGGCATACGCAGTATTTT	CASSALSGHTQYF
TRBV7-9	once	-	TRBJ1-1	TGTGCCAGCAGCGCAGGATTGTTGATGAACACTGAAGCTTTCTTT	CASSAGLLMNTEAFF
TRBV6-4	-	-	TRBJ1-1	TGTGCCACCAAGAGGGACCAAAACACTGAAGCTTTCTTT	CATKRDQNTEAFF
TRBV3-1	-	-	TRBJ2-7	TGTGCCAGCAGCCAAGAAGGGGCTAGCTACGAGCAGTACTTC	CASSQEGASYEQYF
TRBV20-1	-	-	TRBJ1-5	TGCAGTGCTAGCGGACGACACCTTAGCAATCAGCCCCAGCATTTT	CSASGRHLSNQPQHF
TRBV9	-	TRBD1	TRBJ1-1	TGTGCCAGCAGCTCCGGGACAGGTGACTTTGCTGAAGCTTTCTTT	CASSSGTGDFAEAFF
TRBV7-3	-	-	TRBJ1-6	TGTGCCAGCAGCTTCGATGGAAGAACTTCACCCCTCCACTTT	CASSFDGRTSPLHF
TRBV5-1	-	TRBD2	TRBJ2-1	TGCGCCAGCAAGATCGTTCCTAGCGGGAATGAGCAGTTCTTC	CASKIVPSGNEQFF
TRBV2	-	TRBD2	TRBJ2-7	TGTGCCAGCAGTGAGGGACTAGTGGGGCCCTACGAGCAGTACTTC	CASSEGLVGPYEQYF
TRBV12-3/TRBV12-4	-	TRBD1	TRBJ1-1	TGTGCCAGCAGGGGACGAGACAGGGGGAGTACTGAAGCTTTCTTT	CASRGRDRGSTEAFF
TRBV6-5	once	-	TRBJ2-1	TGTGCCTGCGGCGGTGTTGCGATCAATGAGCAGTTCTTC	CACGGVAINEQFF
TRBV20-1	once	TRBD1	TRBJ1-6	TGCAGTGCTAGTCAGGCAGGGGGCCCCTATAATTCACCCCTCCACTTT	CSASQAGGPYNSPLHF
TRBV20-1	once	-	TRBJ2-1	TGCAGTGCTAGGAGGCAGCCCAATGAGCAGTTCTTC	CSARRQPNEQFF
TRBV29-1	few	-	TRBJ1-1	TGCAGCGTTGATACTGAAGCTTTCTTT	CSVDTEAFF
TRBV9	-	-	TRBJ2-5	TGTGCCAGCAGCGGCAAGACCCAGTACTTC	CASSGKTQYF
TRBV12-3/TRBV12-4	-	TRBD2	TRBJ2-1	TGTGCCAGCAGTTTAGGTTCCCTAGCGGCCAACAATGAGCAGTTCTTC	CASSLGSLAANNEQFF
TRBV30	-	TRBD2	TRBJ2-1	TGTGCCTGGAGTTTACTAGCGCCCAATGAGCAGTTCTTC	CAWSLLAPNEQFF
TRBV6-1	-	TRBD1	TRBJ2-6	TGTGCCAGCACCTACAGGGGGGCGGCTGGGGCCAACGTCCTGACTTTC	CASTYRGAAGANVLTF
TRBV5-4	-	TRBD2	TRBJ2-1	TGTGCCAGCGGACCGGGACTAGCGTTCAATGAGCAGTTCTTC	CASGPGLAFNEQFF
TRBV24-1	-	-	TRBJ2-3	TGTGCCACCAGTGAGCCCCCCACAGATACGCAGTATTTT	CATSEPPTDTQYF